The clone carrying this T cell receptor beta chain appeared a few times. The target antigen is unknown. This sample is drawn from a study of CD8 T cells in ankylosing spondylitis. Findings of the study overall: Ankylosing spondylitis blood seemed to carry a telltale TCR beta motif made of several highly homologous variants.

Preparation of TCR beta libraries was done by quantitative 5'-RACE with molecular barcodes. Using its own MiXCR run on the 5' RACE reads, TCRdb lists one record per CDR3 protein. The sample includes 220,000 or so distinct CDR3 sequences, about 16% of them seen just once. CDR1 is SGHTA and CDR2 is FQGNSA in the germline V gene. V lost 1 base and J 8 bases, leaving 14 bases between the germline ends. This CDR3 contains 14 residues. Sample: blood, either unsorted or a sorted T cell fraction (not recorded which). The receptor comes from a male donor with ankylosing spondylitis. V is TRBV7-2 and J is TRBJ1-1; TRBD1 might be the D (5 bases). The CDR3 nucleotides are TGTGCCAGCAGCTTAGGGCGCCAGGGAGTAGAAGCTTTCTTT. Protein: CASSLGRQGVEAFF.